The clone carrying this TCR beta chain came up many times. What it recognizes is unknown. The template for TCR beta VDJ and CDR3 sequence profiling was genomic DNA. TCRdb ran MiXCR on the reads and lists one entry per CDR3 protein. Of 150,000 to 200,000 distinct CDR3 sequences in the sample, about 45% were seen once. These data are taken from a study of CD8+CD57+ T cells in acquired aplastic anemia. Study results and caveats: The study identified roughly 29 CD8+ CDR3 sequences shared by patients and controls. Researchers reported that CD8+ Simpson's diversity was not significantly different in patients versus controls.

Only patients with CD8+CD57+ cell expansion on flow cytometry were chosen for sequencing. The CDR3 spans 13 residues. The germline CDR1 and CDR2 sequences are SQVTM and ANQGSEA. V was clipped by 4 bases and J by 1 base; unmatched bases: 3. The rearrangement uses TRBV29-1 and TRBJ1-1; 7 nucleotides line up with TRBD1. Sequenced: sorted CD4+, CD8+, or CD8+CD57+ T cells (not recorded which) from PBMCs. The source of this sequence is a human donor with aplastic anemia. The CDR3 reads CSVATGTNTEAFF. The CDR3 nucleotides read TGCAGCGTTGCGACAGGGACGAACACTGAAGCTTTCTTT.